The rows below give T cell receptor beta chains drawn from one sample of a study of T cells expressing NK-cell markers. One entry per CDR3 protein, without DNA, is what TCRdb gives after re-calling the 5' RACE reads. The sample table includes some 280,000 distinct CDR3 sequences. The sequencing input was blood T cells: a sorted CD56 or NKG2C T cell subset, CD4+ or CD8+ T cells, or bulk PBMC T cells (not recorded which). These TCRs come from a young man in good health. CDR3s include the opening cysteine and the closing phenylalanine or tryptophan. Fields, in order: J gene, V gene, CDR3 protein.

>TRBJ1-6|TRBV7-9
CASTSNSSYNSPLHF
>TRBJ2-5|TRBV10-3
CAISPGQETQYF
>TRBJ2-3|TRBV11-2
CASSPQGLAGRRTQYF
>TRBJ1-1|TRBV5-5
CASSLVVARNTEAFF
>TRBJ2-7|TRBV7-9
CASSHNPGHEQYF
>TRBJ2-3|TRBV20-1
CSVRTSGLTDTQYF
>TRBJ2-1|TRBV29-1
CSIRPRDRDEQFF
>TRBJ2-1|TRBV20-1
CSALRADAGRGGNEQFF
>TRBJ1-2|TRBV5-6
CASSVPDGTYGYTF
>TRBJ2-7|TRBV20-1
CSARLRAHPDEQYF
>TRBJ1-2|TRBV12-3/TRBV12-4
CASSGSETGYTF
>TRBJ1-5|TRBV29-1
CSVSGPTPGNQPQHF
>TRBJ1-2|TRBV12-3/TRBV12-4
CASAPQTGIGGYTF
>TRBJ2-1|TRBV19
CASSIRGGTSGSYNEQFF
>TRBJ1-1|TRBV11-2
CASSLAHRLGTEAFF
>TRBJ2-7|TRBV25-1
CASSEDRAGYEQYF
>TRBJ1-5|TRBV27
CASSFPEGRGSNQPQHF
>TRBJ2-1|TRBV10-3
CAMGPGSDEQFF
>TRBJ2-3|TRBV12-3/TRBV12-4
CASSPNSPLSTDTQYF
>TRBJ1-2|TRBV12-3/TRBV12-4
CASSYKTPNYGYTF
>TRBJ2-7|TRBV29-1
CSIRRMGEQYF
>TRBJ2-7|TRBV20-1
CSAIQGMGYEQYF
>TRBJ2-1|TRBV5-1
CASSPTDNEQFF
>TRBJ2-4|TRBV20-1
CSARDGLTSYF
>TRBJ2-7|TRBV6-2/TRBV6-3
CASSSPGRLTYEQYF
>TRBJ2-3|TRBV7-2
CASSLDAGARAQYF
>TRBJ2-2|TRBV12-3/TRBV12-4
CASSFGAATGPGELFF
>TRBJ2-5|TRBV6-6
CASSAPKRETQYF
>TRBJ2-1|TRBV6-5
CASSYSGRSYNEQFF
>TRBJ1-2|TRBV5-1
CASSFDNIRGYTF
>TRBJ1-1|TRBV6-5
CASSYGPTGSTEAFF
>TRBJ2-1|TRBV24-1
CATSDPTPGGSYNEQFF
>TRBJ2-5|TRBV5-1
CASSLGGQGTETQYF
>TRBJ2-2|TRBV5-1
CASSSLTEAGELFF
>TRBJ2-1|TRBV20-1
CSARDAPLGEQFF
>TRBJ2-3|TRBV12-3/TRBV12-4
CASHKTSTDTQYF
>TRBJ2-5|TRBV30
CAWSTGPETQYF
>TRBJ2-1|TRBV7-2
CASSLRARFGDEQFF
>TRBJ2-1|TRBV12-3/TRBV12-4
CASSTQLSEQFF
>TRBJ2-5|TRBV27
CASSFAVTSRETQYF
>TRBJ2-1|TRBV18
CASSLASGRGEQFF
>TRBJ2-5|TRBV6-5
CASSYPGTSRETQYF
>TRBJ2-3|TRBV10-3
CAIREIAGGPDTQYF
>TRBJ2-1|TRBV27
CASSFSGTGNNEQFF
>TRBJ2-2|TRBV20-1
CSARVSDLRTGELFF
>TRBJ1-1|TRBV4-2
CASSQEAVGGSEAFF
>TRBJ2-1|TRBV24-1
CATSDLGLTEAYNEQFF
>TRBJ2-5|TRBV24-1
CATSEPGRNSQETQYF
>TRBJ2-5|TRBV7-2
CASSLASGRETQYF
>TRBJ2-3|TRBV14
CASSQDFMADTQYF
>TRBJ2-3|TRBV12-3/TRBV12-4
CASGPGTDTQYF
>TRBJ2-5|TRBV5-6
CASSLPRQGETQYF
>TRBJ1-3|TRBV6-5
CASSLEDSGNTIYF
>TRBJ2-6|TRBV11-2
CASSQLAVRSGANVLTF
>TRBJ2-7|TRBV29-1
CSVDRMGSSYEQYF
>TRBJ1-2|TRBV19
CASSIENYGYTF
>TRBJ1-6|TRBV20-1
CSARPTGSSYNSPLHF
>TRBJ2-1|TRBV5-5
CASSLIQDHNEQFF